This is a list of T cell receptor beta chains from one sample in a study of cytomegalovirus exposure and HLA in healthy donors. TCRdb's table, derived via immunoSEQ multiplex PCR, lists solely in-frame clones and lacks some. Here the sample spans tens of thousands of clones, approximately 80% being singletons. The specimen was PBMCs. The receptors here all came from a man between 18 and 35 years old in good health and CMV-seropositive. Each CDR3 is given with its conserved first and last residue. For some rows the clone size is stated as once, few or many, or as a class when expanded; others skip it.

CDR3 protein | clone size | V gene
CASSLDMGPYEQYF | - | TRBV7-8
CASSRETGSGGREQYF | - | TRBV7-9
CASSQRRTEAFF | - | TRBV6-5
CASSLGQGDTEAFF | once | TRBV7-9
CASSQDRSAGGPRGTQYF | - | TRBV4-1
CSVDFAEHYGYTF | few | TRBV29-1
CASRDRDRAYEQYF | - | TRBV28
CASSEEQSTEAFF | - | TRBV2
CASRKRGESTDTQYF | few | TRBV6-1
CASSLSGLF | - | TRBV7-4
CASSQRTGTNEKLFF | - | TRBV14
CAWSPGTGYGYTF | - | TRBV30
CASSQGRNFNTEAFF | - | TRBV7-9
CASSQDRPGSPRNNEQFF | few | TRBV4-1
CASSHRQGWDEKLFF | few | TRBV4-1
CATSRDSLNTEAFF | - | TRBV15
CASSQRAGNQPQHF | few | TRBV6-5
CASSLLSGGNTEAFF | medium-sized | TRBV5-1
CASSGQAESFREQYF | - | TRBV7-9
CASSVDQGLGSPLHF | - | TRBV9
CASSTQGVNQPQHF | - | TRBV19
CASSRAGTGTYEQYF | - | TRBV4-1
CASSVGDIYTEAFF | once | TRBV9
CASSPGLATDTQYF | - | TRBV11-3
CASSPIPEAYEQYF | - | TRBV5-4
CASKSLAYTGELFF | - | TRBV2
CASSLVQGANYGYTF | - | TRBV7-2
CAWSVWGPETQYF | - | TRBV30
CASSSQGGLAKNIQYF | - | TRBV7-8
CASGTSGAYEQYF | - | TRBV2
CASSLVGGSTDTQYF | once | TRBV7-7